This entry lists 18 T cell receptor beta chains sequenced from one sample in a study of T cell responses to AZD1222 COVID-19 vaccine. The table came from immunoSEQ multiplex PCR; TCRdb's copy has only in-frame clones and leaves some out. Counted here are 80,000 to 90,000 clones, roughly nine tenths occurring once; the ten biggest clones make up 2.5% to 3.5%. The sample in question was peripheral blood, obtained on day 0 of AZD1222 vaccination. Receptors were obtained from an adult in good health.

The chain is built from TRBV5-5 and TRBJ1-6; D may be TRBD1 (5 bases). V gave up 0 bases and J gave up 11 bases, with 9 bases separating them. Germline V gene data show CDR1 as SGHKS and CDR2 as YYEKEE (reference sequence). The CDR3 loop spans 13 amino acids. CDR3 loop: CASSLEGVAPLHF. Written as DNA, the CDR3 is TGTGCCAGCAGCTTGGAAGGGGTGGCACCCCTCCACTTT. The full variable domain, its missing parts supplied by reference TRBV5-5 and TRBJ1-6, is DAGVTQSPTHLIKTRGQQVTLRCSPISGHKSVSWYQQVLGQGPQFIFQYYEKEERGRGNFPDRFSARQFPNYSSELNVNALLLGDSALYLCASSLEGVAPLHFGNGTRLTVT.

This clone was recorded once. V usage is TRBV19 and J usage is TRBJ2-1; no clear D gene. The CDR3 has 13 amino acids. Germline loops: CDR1 LNHDA, CDR2 SQIVND (reference sequence). Between the trimmed V and J ends, which lost 3 bases and 4 bases, there was a span of 7 bases. The CDR3 here is CASSMSLYNEQFF. The CDR3 DNA reads TGTGCCAGTAGTATGTCGCTTTACAATGAGCAGTTCTTC.

The CDR3 sequence: CASSIDPLYYNEQFF. For the CDR3, the DNA is TGTGCCAGTAGTATAGATCCGCTATACTACAATGAGCAGTTCTTC. The V and J genes are TRBV19 and TRBJ2-1; D is undetermined. CDR1 is LNHDA and CDR2 is SQIVND in the germline V gene (reference sequence). This CDR3 spans 15 amino acids. Deletions cut 0 bases from V and 3 bases from J, with 9 bases between.

This clone appeared a single time. The chain carries TRBV29-1 and TRBJ1-2, with D unresolved. Per germline, CDR1 SQVTM and CDR2 ANQGSEA. The CDR3 loop spans 11 amino acids. The ends were cut back, 7 bases at V and 6 bases at J, with 12 bases in the middle. The CDR3 coding sequence is TGCAGCGCCTCTCCGGGCAATGGCTACACCTTC. Its protein is CSASPGNGYTF.

The chain has TRBV7-9 and TRBJ1-5; weak D call: TRBD1 (5 bases). V was pared by 5 bases and J by 8 bases, with 16 bases between. The CDR3 runs to 14 residues. The germline gives CDR1 SEHNR, CDR2 FQNEAQ (reference sequence). This CDR3 is CASSRYPGTEPQHF. In DNA form, the CDR3 reads TGTGCCAGCAGCCGATACCCAGGGACGGAGCCCCAGCATTTT.

The rearrangement joins TRBV9 to TRBJ2-7, with D unresolved. This CDR3 contains 15 residues. V was shortened by 0 bases and J by 0 bases, with 10 bases between the two germline ends. Germline CDR1 is SGDLS and CDR2 is YYNGEE. The CDR3 DNA is TGTGCCAGCAGCGTAGCTGACGGCCACTCCTACGAGCAGTACTTC. Residues: CASSVADGHSYEQYF.

This chain links TRBV16 with TRBJ1-1; D call uncertain. The V end lost 0 bases, the J end lost 5 bases, and 4 bases lay between the germline ends. Germline V gene data show CDR1 as KGHSY and CDR2 as FQNENV. CDR3 length: 12 residues. The CDR3 is CASSQSSTEAFF. As DNA, the CDR3 is TGTGCCAGCAGCCAATCAAGTACTGAAGCTTTCTTT. Full variable domain (remainder filled in from reference TRBV16 and TRBJ1-1): GEEVAQTPKHLVRGEGQKAKLYCAPIKGHSYVFWYQQVLKNEFKFLISFQNENVFDETGMPKERFSAKCLPNSPCSLEIQATKLEDSAVYFCASSQSSTEAFFGQGTRLTVV.

The chain joins TRBV28 to TRBJ2-4; D is uncertain. The CDR3 runs 19 residues. From germline, CDR1 is MDHEN and CDR2 SYDVKM. V shed 5 bases and J shed 0 bases, with 23 bases lying between them. CDR3 in amino acids: CASSPSPPRVAGAKNIQYF. The CDR3 coding sequence is TGTGCCAGCAGTCCCTCCCCCCCGCGAGTAGCCGGAGCCAAAAACATTCAGTACTTC.

This sequence joins TRBV18 and TRBJ1-2, with D unclear. The CDR3 covers 14 residues. The germline V gene encodes CDR1 KGHSH and CDR2 LQKENI. V gave up 0 bases and J gave up 3 bases, with 8 bases separating them. CDR3 coding DNA: TGTGCCAGCTCACCACCAGCCACAGACTATGGCTACACCTTC. Its translation is CASSPPATDYGYTF.

This rearrangement joins TRBV2 to TRBJ1-1; D is uncertain. Trimming shortened V by 2 bases and J by 1 base, and 11 bases separated the two germline ends. Germline V gives CDR1 SNHLY, CDR2 FYNNEI. The CDR3 is 15 amino acids. The CDR3 region is CASSENSNRNTEAFF. The CDR3 nucleotides read TGTGCCAGCAGTGAAAATTCAAACAGGAACACTGAAGCTTTCTTT.

The V gene is TRBV28, the J gene TRBJ2-7, with 8 bases that match TRBD1. Germline CDR1 MDHEN, CDR2 SYDVKM. The ends lost 9 bases at V and 4 bases at J; junction bases unmatched: 8. CDR3 length: 13 amino acids. Written as DNA, the CDR3 is TGTGCCAGTCGACAGGGGAGTCGGTACGAGCAGTACTTC. It yields the protein CASRQGSRYEQYF.

The chain links TRBV6-2 or TRBV6-3 to TRBJ2-3; tentatively, D is TRBD2 (5 bases). The germline V and J ends were trimmed by 6 bases and 2 bases, with 12 bases remaining between them. This CDR3 region has 14 residues. Per the germline V gene, CDR1 is MNHEY and CDR2 is SVGEGT. The CDR3 DNA reads TGTGCCAGCAGCCGTGTCGGGAACACAGATACGCAGTATTTT. Protein: CASSRVGNTDTQYF.

The chain is built from TRBV2 and TRBJ2-1, with D possibly matching TRBD2 (6 bases). The V gene's germline CDR1 is SNHLY and CDR2 FYNNEI. V was clipped by 6 bases and J by 3 bases, with 21 bases between them. This CDR3 has 17 amino acids. CDR3 protein: CASSTVALWEDYNEQFF. CDR3 DNA sequence: TGTGCCAGCAGCACCGTGGCCCTTTGGGAGGACTACAATGAGCAGTTCTTC.

The genes are TRBV2 and TRBJ2-7; 9 bases line up with TRBD1. With V trimmed by 6 bases and J by 5 bases, 14 bases remained unmatched. This CDR3 is built from 16 residues. CDR1 is SNHLY, CDR2 FYNNEI, per germline. The CDR3 nucleotides read TGTGCCAGCAGACACAAAAACCGGGACAGGGTCAACGAGCAGTACTTC. The encoded protein is CASRHKNRDRVNEQYF.

The J gene is TRBJ2-1, the V gene TRBV5-4, with D possibly matching TRBD2 (6 bases). Germline CDR1 SGHNT, CDR2 YYREEE (reference sequence). Trimming took 0 bases from V and 6 from J, leaving 10 bases between them. CDR3 length equals 14 residues. CDR3 region: CASSLEGGVNEQFF. The CDR3 DNA is TGTGCCAGCAGCTTGGAGGGCGGGGTCAATGAGCAGTTCTTC.

The chain carries TRBV7-2 and TRBJ2-5, with a possible D match to TRBD2 (6 bases). The V and J ends lost 2 bases and 2 bases respectively, with 21 bases between them. CDR1 is SGHTA, CDR2 FQGNSA, per germline. There are 18 residues in the CDR3. CDR3 nucleotides: TGTGCCAGCAGCTTAAGGGCGGGGAGGCTCGGCCGGCAAGAGACCCAGTACTTC. Its translation is CASSLRAGRLGRQETQYF.

The rearrangement uses TRBV11-2 and TRBJ1-2; D perhaps matches TRBD1 (5 bases). With 5 bases removed from V and 5 bases from J, the gap between germline ends came to 12 bases. This CDR3 is 13 amino acids long. Germline CDR1 is SGHAT and CDR2 is FQNNGV. CDR3: CASSQGLRYGYTF. CDR3 sequence (DNA): TGTGCCAGCAGCCAGGGACTACGGTATGGCTACACCTTC.

The chain has TRBV6-5 and TRBJ1-2; D is ambiguous. Per the germline V gene, CDR1 is MNHEY and CDR2 is SVGAGI. Trimming cost V 6 bases and J 5 bases, with 13 bases left between them. The CDR3 is made up of 13 amino acids. CDR3 DNA sequence: TGTGCCAGCAGCCGGGAGGGAAATTATGGCTACACCTTC. Its protein product is CASSREGNYGYTF.